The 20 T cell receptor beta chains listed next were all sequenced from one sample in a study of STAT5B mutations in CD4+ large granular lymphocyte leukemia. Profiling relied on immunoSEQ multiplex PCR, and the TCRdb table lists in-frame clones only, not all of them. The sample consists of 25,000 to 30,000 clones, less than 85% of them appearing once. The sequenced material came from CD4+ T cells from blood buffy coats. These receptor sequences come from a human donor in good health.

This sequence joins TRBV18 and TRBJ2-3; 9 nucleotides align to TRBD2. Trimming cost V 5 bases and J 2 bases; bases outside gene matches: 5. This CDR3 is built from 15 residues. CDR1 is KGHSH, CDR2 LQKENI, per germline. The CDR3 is CASSKTSGNTDTQYF. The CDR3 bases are TGTGCCAGCTCAAAGACTAGCGGAAACACAGATACGCAGTATTTT.

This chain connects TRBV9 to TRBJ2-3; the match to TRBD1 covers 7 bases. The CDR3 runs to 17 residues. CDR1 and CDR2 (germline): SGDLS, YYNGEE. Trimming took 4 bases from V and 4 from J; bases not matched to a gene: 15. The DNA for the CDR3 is TGTGCCAGCAGCACCAGAGGACAGGTGAGACAGCCAGATACGCAGTATTTT. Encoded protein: CASSTRGQVRQPDTQYF. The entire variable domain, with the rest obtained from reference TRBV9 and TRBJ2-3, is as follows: DSGVTQTPKHLITATGQRVTLRCSPRSGDLSVYWYQQSLDQGLQFLIQYYNGEERAKGNILERFSAQQFPDLHSELNLSSLELGDSALYFCASSTRGQVRQPDTQYFGPGTRLTVL.

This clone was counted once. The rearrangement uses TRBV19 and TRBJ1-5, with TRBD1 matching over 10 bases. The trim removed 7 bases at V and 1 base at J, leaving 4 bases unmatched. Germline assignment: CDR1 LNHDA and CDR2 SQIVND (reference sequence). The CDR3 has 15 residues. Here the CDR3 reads CASTLTGGSNQPQHF. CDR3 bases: TGTGCCAGTACCTTGACAGGGGGCAGCAATCAGCCCCAGCATTTT.

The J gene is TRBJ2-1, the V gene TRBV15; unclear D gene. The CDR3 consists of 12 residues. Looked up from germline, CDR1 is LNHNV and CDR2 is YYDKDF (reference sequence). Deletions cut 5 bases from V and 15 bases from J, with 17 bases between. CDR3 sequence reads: CATSVSRDQPFF. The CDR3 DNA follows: TGTGCCACCAGCGTAAGTCGAGACCAACCGTTCTTC.

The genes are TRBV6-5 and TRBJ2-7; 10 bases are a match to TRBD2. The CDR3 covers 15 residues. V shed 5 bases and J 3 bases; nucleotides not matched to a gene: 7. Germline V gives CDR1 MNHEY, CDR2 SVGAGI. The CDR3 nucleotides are TGTGCCAGCAGTCCTAGCGGGAGTCTTTTCTACGAGCAGTACTTC. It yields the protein CASSPSGSLFYEQYF.

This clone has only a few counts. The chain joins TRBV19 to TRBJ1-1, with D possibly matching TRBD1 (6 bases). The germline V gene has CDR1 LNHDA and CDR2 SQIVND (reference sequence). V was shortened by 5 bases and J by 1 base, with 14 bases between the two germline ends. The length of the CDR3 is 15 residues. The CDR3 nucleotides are TGTGCCAGTAGTCTCCAGGGGCAGACGAACACTGAAGCTTTCTTT. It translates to CASSLQGQTNTEAFF. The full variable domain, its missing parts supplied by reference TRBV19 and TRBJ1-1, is DGGITQSPKYLFRKEGQNVTLSCEQNLNHDAMYWYRQDPGQGLRLIYYSQIVNDFQKGDIAEGYSVSREKKESFPLTVTSAQKNPTAFYLCASSLQGQTNTEAFFGQGTRLTVV.

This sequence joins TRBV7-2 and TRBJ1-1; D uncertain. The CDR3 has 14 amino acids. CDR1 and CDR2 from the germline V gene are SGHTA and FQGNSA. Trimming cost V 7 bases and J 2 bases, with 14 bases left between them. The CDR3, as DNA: TGTGCCAGCATGCTTAAGTCGGTAAACACTGAAGCTTTCTTT. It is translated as CASMLKSVNTEAFF.

CDR3 sequence reads: CASSHGIYNEKLFF. For the CDR3, the DNA is TGTGCCAGCAGCCACGGGATCTATAATGAAAAACTGTTTTTT. The V call is TRBV5-5, the J call TRBJ1-4; D uncertain. The CDR3 spans 14 residues. The V and J ends lost 4 bases and 4 bases respectively, with 11 bases between them. CDR1 is SGHKS and CDR2 is YYEKEE in the germline V gene (reference sequence).

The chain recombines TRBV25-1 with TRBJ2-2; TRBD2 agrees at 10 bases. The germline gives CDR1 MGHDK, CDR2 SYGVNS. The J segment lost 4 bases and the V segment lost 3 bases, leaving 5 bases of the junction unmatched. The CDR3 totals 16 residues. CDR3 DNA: TGTGCCAGCAGTGACCCAGCGGGAGGGAGCACCGGGGAGCTGTTTTTT. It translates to CASSDPAGGSTGELFF.

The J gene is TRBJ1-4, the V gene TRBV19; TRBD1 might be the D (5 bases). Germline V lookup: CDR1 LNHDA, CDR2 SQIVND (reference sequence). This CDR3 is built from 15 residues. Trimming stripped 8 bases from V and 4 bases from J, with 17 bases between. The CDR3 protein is CASHHLGADNEKLFF. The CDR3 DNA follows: TGTGCCAGTCACCACCTCGGGGCGGATAATGAAAAACTGTTTTTT.

In DNA, the CDR3 is TGTGCCTGGAGTACAGGGGTAGAGACCCAGTACTTC. Translated: CAWSTGVETQYF. The rearrangement uses TRBV30 and TRBJ2-5; 7 positions agree with TRBD1. Germline CDR1 and CDR2: GTSNPN and SVGIG (reference sequence). This CDR3 contains 12 residues. Losses at the gene ends were 2 bases for V and 4 bases for J; bases not matched to a gene: 1.

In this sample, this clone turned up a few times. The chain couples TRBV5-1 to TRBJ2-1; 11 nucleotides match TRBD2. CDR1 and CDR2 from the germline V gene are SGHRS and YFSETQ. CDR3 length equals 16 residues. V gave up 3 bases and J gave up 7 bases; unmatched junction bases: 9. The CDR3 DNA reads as TGCGCCAGCAGCTCCATAGCGGGAGGGCCAGGGAATGAGCAGTTCTTC. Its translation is CASSSIAGGPGNEQFF.

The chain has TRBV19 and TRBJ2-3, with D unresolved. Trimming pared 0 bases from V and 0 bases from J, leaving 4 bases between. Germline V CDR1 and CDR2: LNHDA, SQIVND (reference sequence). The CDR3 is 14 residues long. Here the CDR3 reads CASSIDPSTDTQYF. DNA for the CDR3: TGTGCCAGTAGTATAGATCCAAGCACAGATACGCAGTATTTT.

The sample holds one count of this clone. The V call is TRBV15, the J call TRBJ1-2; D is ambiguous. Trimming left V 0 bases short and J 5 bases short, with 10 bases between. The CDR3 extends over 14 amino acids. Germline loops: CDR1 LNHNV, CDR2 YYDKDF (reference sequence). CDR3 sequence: CATSRDHGVYGYTF. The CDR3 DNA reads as TGTGCCACCAGCAGAGATCACGGGGTATATGGCTACACCTTC.

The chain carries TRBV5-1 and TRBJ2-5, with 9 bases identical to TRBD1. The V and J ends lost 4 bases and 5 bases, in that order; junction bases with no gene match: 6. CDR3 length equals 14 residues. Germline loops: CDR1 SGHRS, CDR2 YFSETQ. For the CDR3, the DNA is TGCGCCAGCAGCGTACAGGGGGCTCAGGAGACCCAGTACTTC. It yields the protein CASSVQGAQETQYF.

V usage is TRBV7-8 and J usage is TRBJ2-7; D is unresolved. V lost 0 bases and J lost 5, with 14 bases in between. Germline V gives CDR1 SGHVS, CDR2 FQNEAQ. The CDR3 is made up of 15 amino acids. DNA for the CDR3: TGTGCCAGCAGCTTAGCGTACAGTGGGGTCAACGAGCAGTACTTC. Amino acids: CASSLAYSGVNEQYF.

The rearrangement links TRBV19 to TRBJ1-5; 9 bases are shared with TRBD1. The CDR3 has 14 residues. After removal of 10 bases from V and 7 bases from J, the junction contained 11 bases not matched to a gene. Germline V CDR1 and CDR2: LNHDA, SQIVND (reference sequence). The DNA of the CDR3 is TGTGCCACTTTGAGACAGGGGGTTGGCCAGCCCCAGCATTTT. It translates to CATLRQGVGQPQHF.

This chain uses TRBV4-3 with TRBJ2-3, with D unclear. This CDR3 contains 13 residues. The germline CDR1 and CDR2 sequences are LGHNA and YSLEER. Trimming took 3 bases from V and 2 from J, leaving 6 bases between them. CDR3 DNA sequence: TGCGCCAGCAGCCATCCCAACACAGATACGCAGTATTTT. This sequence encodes CASSHPNTDTQYF.

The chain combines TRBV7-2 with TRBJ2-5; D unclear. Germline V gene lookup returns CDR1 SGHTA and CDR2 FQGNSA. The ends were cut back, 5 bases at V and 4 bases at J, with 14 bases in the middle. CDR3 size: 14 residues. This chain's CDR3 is CASSRAGALETQYF. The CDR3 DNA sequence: TGTGCCAGCAGCCGCGCCGGAGCGTTAGAGACCCAGTACTTC.

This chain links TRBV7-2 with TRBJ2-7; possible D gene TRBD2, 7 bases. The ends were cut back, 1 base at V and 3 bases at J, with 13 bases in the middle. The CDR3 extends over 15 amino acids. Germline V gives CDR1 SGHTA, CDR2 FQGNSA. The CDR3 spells CASSLVGGHHYEQYF. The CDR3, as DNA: TGTGCCAGCAGCTTAGTGGGGGGGCACCACTACGAGCAGTACTTC. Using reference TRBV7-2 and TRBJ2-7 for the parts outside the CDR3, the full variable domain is GAGVSQSPSNKVTEKGKDVELRCDPISGHTALYWYRQSLGQGLEFLIYFQGNSAPDKSGLPSDRFSAERTGGSVSTLTIQRTQQEDSAVYLCASSLVGGHHYEQYFGPGTRLTVT.